This TCR beta chain was sequenced during a study of blood T cell repertoires in COVID-19 (TCRdb year 2020). At the level of the whole study: The collaborator samples originated in the United States, Italy and Spain and spanned the acute and convalescent phases of COVID-19. Deeply sampled blood TCRbeta repertoires from subjects exposed to, actively infected with, or recovered from COVID-19 were included in the dataset. The prospective study material was composed of cDNA or gDNA derived from T cells, B-cell-depleted T cells, or PBMCs. Where HLA class I and class II types were available, the types were taken from metadata supplied by the sample provider, not from assay-based typing. Sample metadata almost always included a de-identified subject ID, COVID-19 status, age in years and sex. The samples were drawn from two sources: the first 160 participants of the ongoing ImmuneRACE study, and 1,200 or so subjects contributed by 6 global collaborators. The repertoires were released in a freely available public database intended as a resource for research on the immune response to SARS-CoV-2.

The CDR3 contains 13 residues, cysteine and phenylalanine counted. The CDR3 DNA has 39 bases and is translated from base 1. Based on the germline V gene (reference sequence), the CDR1 and CDR2 sequences are LNHDA and SQIVND. Relative to germline, V is missing 8 bases and J is missing 8 bases, with 8 bases of the junction outside any gene match. TCRbeta CDR3 regions were amplified from genomic DNA using the immunoSEQ Assay, a bias-controlled multiplex PCR. The authors processed their data as follows. Nucleated cell counts per sample were estimated from amplification of reference gene primers within the assay. Sequence reads were collapsed and filtered to measure the absolute abundance of every unique TCRbeta CDR3 rearrangement. For each sample, productive Simpson clonality was calculated as the square root of Simpson's diversity index across productive rearrangements. TCRdb holds this immuneACCESS table with in-frame rearrangements only. Some clones are missing; in checked studies, unresolved V genes explain under half, and the rest has no known cause. The D gene and trimming were derived from the DNA, and the V and J assignments and clone size from that table. For this sample there are roughly 240,000 clones; 86% appear just once. Over 5.5% of the sample lies in the top ten.

On this clone: Its binding antigen is unknown. There are no base qualities to consult, and no much larger clone falls within one base.

General conclusions and limits of the study: The amount of clinical and demographic metadata varied by source and participant and was provided uncurated.

One collaborating source in Seattle enrolled patients during active infection and followed them longitudinally through the course of disease. Whole blood was collected in K2EDTA tubes by collaborating institutions according to the institutions' own protocols. For TCRbeta analysis, collaborators shipped samples as frozen whole blood, isolated PBMCs, or DNA extracted from either of those sample types. The rearranged chain carries TRBV19 and TRBJ2-4, and TRBD2 matches 8 of the central bases. The sequenced sample was peripheral blood. This TCR was sampled from a woman older than 75 with COVID-19, enrolled during active disease. The DNA sequence follows: TGTGCCAGTTCAAGCGGGGGCGGGTACATTCAGTACTTC. Protein translation: CASSSGGGYIQYF.